This T cell receptor (beta chain) emerged from a study of vaccination and CD4 T cells after COVID-19 (dated by TCRdb to between 2021 and 2024). Background for the entire study: Convalescent patients had a positive SARS-CoV-2 result on nasal swab PCR, and of these patients, some ten had mild disease and one had severe disease. Post-vaccine blood samples were taken a median of 72 days after the second vaccine dose, with a range of about 12 to 250 days. Each participant got two doses of either the Pfizer-BioNTech BNT162b2 vaccine (n=8) or the Moderna mRNA-1273 vaccine (n=2). In fewer than 12 COVID-19 convalescent patients and a handful of infection-naive healthy vaccine recipients, researchers compared the spike-specific CD4+ TCR repertoire from before mRNA vaccination with the repertoire from after. Six males and four females were included in the convalescent cohort, with two Hispanic individuals, seven Caucasians, two Asians and one multiracial person represented. Culture stimuli were overlapping spike peptide pools from SARS-CoV-2 and from the common cold coronaviruses HCoV-NL63, HCoV-OC43 and HCoV-229E. Post-COVID blood samples were collected from convalescent patients a median of about 92 days after diagnosis, with a range of about 35 to 170 days. Control cultures received a CEFX viral epitope pool as the positive control, an HIV-1 Nef peptide pool as the negative control, or no peptide. General conclusions and limits of the study: The median number of SARS-CoV-2-reactive clonotypes rose from under 25 after infection to some 37 after vaccination, but the change was not significant. In convalescent patients, a median approximately 89% of post-vaccine SARS-CoV-2-reactive clones were detected only after vaccination, suggesting vaccine-specific priming. Relatively few convalescent patients were included in the study, and early timepoints after natural infection were not analyzed. Of the vaccine-specific clones found in convalescent patients, nearly all (304 of 307) were mono-reactive for SARS-CoV-2 spike instead of being cross-reactive with common cold coronaviruses.

As regards this clonotype: Its cognate antigen has yet to be identified. No qualities accompany the bases; no much larger clone lies one base away.

Looking up the germline V gene (reference sequence) yields CDR1 GTSNPN and CDR2 SVGIG. The CDR3 goes from the cysteine to the phenylalanine over 15 residues. Here the CDR3 DNA is all that survives: 45 bases in frame from base 1. Cut back by 0 bases and 0 bases, the V and J ends lie 12 bases apart. Library construction relied on PCR. DNA from cultured CD4+ T cells was subjected to TCR sequencing with the Oncomine TCR Beta short-read assay at the Johns Hopkins FTIC core. Genomic DNA was extracted from the cultured CD4+ T cells with the QIAamp micro DNA kit. Oncomine TCR Beta libraries from cultured CD4+ T cells were pooled with unique dual indexes and sequenced on an Illumina iSeq 100. On the authors' methods: Non-productive sequences were removed, and CDR3s not starting with C, not ending with F or W, or shorter than 7 amino acids were discarded. Antigen-specific clonotypes were identified with the MANAFEST web application by comparing peptide-stimulated wells with reference and other culture wells. For a clone to be called positive, the clone needed an FDR below 0.05, an odds ratio above 5, and a productive frequency above 0.1% in at least two of three replicate wells. Clonotypes that were significantly expanded in both SARS-CoV-2 spike wells and at least one common cold coronavirus spike condition were defined as cross-reactive. Similarity between CDR3 sequences was evaluated in R version 3.6.1 using Levenshtein distances (stringdist) and unrooted phylogenetic trees (ape). TCRdb reworked the public reads: Q25 trimming with fastp, MiXCR clone assembly, productive beta chains retained. All rows with the same CDR3 protein become a single entry with the most common DNA and genes. The V and J calls here are based on TCRdb, not the publication. This sample gives over 8,500 distinct CDR3 sequences in total; 65% to 80% of them show up just once. About 13% of the sample is in the top ten clones.

Read against the paper, the sample's treatment or condition label means: approximately 9-day PBMC culture with coronavirus spike peptide pools or control peptides (ViraFEST assay). The study used the ViraFEST assay, which expanded antigen-specific T cells with peptide pools and then identified expanded clonotypes by TCR sequencing. The convalescent patients' positive SARS-CoV-2 PCR tests fell between March and December 2020, which was before the Alpha, Beta and Delta variants emerged in the United States. PBMCs were cultured at around 2 million per well in IMDM supplemented with approximately 5.4% human AB serum and about 10 IU/ml IL-2, with roughly 10 ug/ml peptide pools added. Half of the culture medium was replaced with fresh IL-2-containing medium on days 3 and 7. CD4+ T cells were isolated after about 10 days of culture through negative selection using the EasySep CD4+ T cell isolation kit. Ficoll-Paque Plus gradient centrifugation was used to isolate PBMCs from whole blood, and the isolated PBMCs were then either used fresh or cryopreserved at -140C. Culture conditions were generally each tested in triplicate wells.

The chain couples TRBV30 to TRBJ2-7, with TRBD2 as a weak D call on 6 bases. The sequencing input was CD4+ T cells from blood, cultured in vitro. The origin of this receptor is a human donor who had recovered from COVID-19. The sequenced DNA is TGTGCCTGGAGTGTTCGGGGGTCCCCCTCCTACGAGCAGTACTTC. Translated, this gives CAWSVRGSPSYEQYF.